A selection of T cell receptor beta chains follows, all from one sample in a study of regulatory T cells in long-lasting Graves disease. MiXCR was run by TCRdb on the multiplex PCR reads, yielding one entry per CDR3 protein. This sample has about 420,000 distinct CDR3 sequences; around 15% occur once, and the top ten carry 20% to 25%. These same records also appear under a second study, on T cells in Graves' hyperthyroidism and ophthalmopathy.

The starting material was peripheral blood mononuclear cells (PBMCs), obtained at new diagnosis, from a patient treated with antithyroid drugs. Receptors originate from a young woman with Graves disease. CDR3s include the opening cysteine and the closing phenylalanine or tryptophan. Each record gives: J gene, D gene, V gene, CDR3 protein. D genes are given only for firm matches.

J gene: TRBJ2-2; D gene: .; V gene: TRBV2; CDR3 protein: CACNGTTNTGELFF
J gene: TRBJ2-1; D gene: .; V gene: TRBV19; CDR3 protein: CASSIGGQLPNEQFF
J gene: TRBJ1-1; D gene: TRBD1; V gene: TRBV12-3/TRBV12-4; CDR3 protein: CASSPTGENTEAFF
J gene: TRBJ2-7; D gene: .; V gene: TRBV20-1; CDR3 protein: CSARMDYGQYF
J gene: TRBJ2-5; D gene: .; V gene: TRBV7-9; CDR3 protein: CASSLGIQTQYF
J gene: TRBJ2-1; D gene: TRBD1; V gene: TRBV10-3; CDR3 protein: CAIRREGQGANEQFF
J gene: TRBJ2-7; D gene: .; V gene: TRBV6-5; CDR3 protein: CASSYSNSHTPYEQYF
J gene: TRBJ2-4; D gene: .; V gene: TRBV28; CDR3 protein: CASRPIGGNLAKNIQYF
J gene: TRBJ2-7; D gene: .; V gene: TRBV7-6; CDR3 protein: CASSLEVTYEQYF
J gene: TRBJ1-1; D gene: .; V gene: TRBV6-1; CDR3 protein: CASSPLLGPGSRTEAFF
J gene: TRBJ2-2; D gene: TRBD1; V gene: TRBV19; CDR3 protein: CASRMGTGATGELFF
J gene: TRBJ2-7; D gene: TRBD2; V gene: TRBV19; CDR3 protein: CASSVLAGKYEQYF
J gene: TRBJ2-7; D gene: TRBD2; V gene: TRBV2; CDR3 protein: CASSEAALLAGVPYEQYF
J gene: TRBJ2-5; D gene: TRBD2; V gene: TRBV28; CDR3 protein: CASGAREEETQYF
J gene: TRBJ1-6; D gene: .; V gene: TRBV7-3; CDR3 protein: CASSLTAGSSPLHF
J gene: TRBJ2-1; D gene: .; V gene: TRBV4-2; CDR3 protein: CASRLELTSRGLGDEQFF
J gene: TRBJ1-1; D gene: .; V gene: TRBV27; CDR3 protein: CASSRNINTEAFF
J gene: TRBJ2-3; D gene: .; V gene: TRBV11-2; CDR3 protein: CASTPAVTDTQYF
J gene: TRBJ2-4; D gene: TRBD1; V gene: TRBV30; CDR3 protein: CAWSLNNRGLTKNIQYF
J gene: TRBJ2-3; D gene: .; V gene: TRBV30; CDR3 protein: CAWRGLPSTDTQYF
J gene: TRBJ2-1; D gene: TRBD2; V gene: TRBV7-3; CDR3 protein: CASSLGGTSGRANEQFF
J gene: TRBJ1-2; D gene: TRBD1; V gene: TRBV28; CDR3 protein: CANSDRGRLYGYTF
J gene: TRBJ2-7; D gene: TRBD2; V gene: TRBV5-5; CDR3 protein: CASSLSSGITYEQYF
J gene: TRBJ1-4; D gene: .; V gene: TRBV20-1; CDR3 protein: CSARVAEKLFF
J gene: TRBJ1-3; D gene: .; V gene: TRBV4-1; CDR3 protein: CASSQTANTIYF
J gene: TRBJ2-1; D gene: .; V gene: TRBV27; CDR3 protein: CASSLSWQRASPYNEQFF
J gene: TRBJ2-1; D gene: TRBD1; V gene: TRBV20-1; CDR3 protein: CSASDRAGYNEQFF
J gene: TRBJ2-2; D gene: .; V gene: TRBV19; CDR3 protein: CASTRRDGIGELFF
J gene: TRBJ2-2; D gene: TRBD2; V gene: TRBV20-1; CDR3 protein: CSASRLAGGAGELFF
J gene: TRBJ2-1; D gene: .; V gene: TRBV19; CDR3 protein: CASSIPGSWYEQFF
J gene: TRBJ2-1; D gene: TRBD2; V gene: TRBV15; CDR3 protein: CATSRAPGQGRVTSGRATGLF